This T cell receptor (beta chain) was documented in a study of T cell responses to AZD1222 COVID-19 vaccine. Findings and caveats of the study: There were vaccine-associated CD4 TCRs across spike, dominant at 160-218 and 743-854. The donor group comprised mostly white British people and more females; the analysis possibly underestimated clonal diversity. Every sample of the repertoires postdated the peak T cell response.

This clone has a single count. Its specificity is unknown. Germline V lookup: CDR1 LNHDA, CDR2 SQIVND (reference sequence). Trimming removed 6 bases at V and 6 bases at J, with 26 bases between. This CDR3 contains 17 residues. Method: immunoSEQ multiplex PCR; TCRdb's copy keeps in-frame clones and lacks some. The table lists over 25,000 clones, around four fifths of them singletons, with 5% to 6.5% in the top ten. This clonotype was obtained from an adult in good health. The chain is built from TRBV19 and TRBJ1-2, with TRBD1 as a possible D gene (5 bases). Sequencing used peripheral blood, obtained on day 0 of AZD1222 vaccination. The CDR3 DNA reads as TGTGCCAGTAGGGTAAAGGGAACCCAGGGCAGGGTTAATGGCTACACCTTC. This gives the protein CASRVKGTQGRVNGYTF.